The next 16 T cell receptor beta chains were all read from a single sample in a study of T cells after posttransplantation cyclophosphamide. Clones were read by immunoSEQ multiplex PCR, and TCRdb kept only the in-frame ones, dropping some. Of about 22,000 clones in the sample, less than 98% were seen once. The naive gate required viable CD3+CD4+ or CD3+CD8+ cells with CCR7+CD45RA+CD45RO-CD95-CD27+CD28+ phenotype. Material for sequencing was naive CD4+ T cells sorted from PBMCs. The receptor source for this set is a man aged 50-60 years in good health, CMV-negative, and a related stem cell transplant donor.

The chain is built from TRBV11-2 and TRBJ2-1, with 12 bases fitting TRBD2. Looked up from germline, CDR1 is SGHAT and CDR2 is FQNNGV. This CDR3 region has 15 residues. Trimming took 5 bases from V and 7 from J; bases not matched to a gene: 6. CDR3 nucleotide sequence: TGTGCCAGCAGCCCCCGACTAGCGGGAGATAATGAGCAGTTCTTC. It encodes CASSPRLAGDNEQFF.

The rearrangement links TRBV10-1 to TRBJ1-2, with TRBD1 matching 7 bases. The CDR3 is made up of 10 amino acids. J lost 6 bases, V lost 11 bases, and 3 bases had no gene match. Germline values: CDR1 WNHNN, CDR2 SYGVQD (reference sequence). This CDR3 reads CAGGQDGYTF. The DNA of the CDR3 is TGCGCCGGTGGACAGGATGGCTACACCTTC.

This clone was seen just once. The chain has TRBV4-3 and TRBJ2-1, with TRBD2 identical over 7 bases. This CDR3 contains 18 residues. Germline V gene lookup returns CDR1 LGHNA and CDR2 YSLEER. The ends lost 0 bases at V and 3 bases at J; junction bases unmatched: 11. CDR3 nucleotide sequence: TGCGCCAGCAGCCAAGAAGGATTCGGGCTAGCGGACTACAATGAGCAGTTCTTC. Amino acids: CASSQEGFGLADYNEQFF.

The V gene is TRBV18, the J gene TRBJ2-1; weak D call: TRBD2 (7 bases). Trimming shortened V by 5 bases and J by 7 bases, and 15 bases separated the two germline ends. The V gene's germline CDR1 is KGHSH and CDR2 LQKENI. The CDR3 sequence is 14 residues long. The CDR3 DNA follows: TGTGCCAGCTCAAACAGGGAGGGTCCTAATGAGCAGTTCTTC. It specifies CASSNREGPNEQFF. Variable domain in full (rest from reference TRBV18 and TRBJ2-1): NAGVMQNPRHLVRRRGQEARLRCSPMKGHSHVYWYRQLPEEGLKFMVYLQKENIIDESGMPKERFSAEFPKEGPSILRIQQVVRGDSAAYFCASSNREGPNEQFFGPGTRLTVL.

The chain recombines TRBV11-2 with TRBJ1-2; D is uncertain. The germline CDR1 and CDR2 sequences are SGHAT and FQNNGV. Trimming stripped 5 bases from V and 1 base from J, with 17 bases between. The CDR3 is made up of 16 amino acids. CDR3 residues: CASSPRGPGSNYGYTF. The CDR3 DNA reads TGTGCCAGCAGCCCAAGAGGACCCGGGAGTAACTATGGCTACACCTTC.

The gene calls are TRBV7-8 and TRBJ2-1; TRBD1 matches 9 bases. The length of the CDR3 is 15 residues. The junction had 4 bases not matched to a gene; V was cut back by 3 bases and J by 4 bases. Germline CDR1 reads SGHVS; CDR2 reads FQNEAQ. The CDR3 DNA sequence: TGTGCCAGCAGCTTCGGGACAGGGAAGTACAATGAGCAGTTCTTC. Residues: CASSFGTGKYNEQFF.

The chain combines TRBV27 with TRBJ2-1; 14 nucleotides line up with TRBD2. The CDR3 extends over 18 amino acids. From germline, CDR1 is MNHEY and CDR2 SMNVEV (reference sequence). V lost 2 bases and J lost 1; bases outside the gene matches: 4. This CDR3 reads CASSLPGLAGESYNEQFF. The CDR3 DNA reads TGTGCCAGCAGTTTACCGGGACTAGCGGGAGAGTCCTACAATGAGCAGTTCTTC.

The DNA of the CDR3 is TGTGCCAGCAGCTCGGGACAGGTTAATGAAAAACTGTTTTTT. The encoded protein is CASSSGQVNEKLFF. The genes are TRBV5-4 and TRBJ1-4; 8 bases match TRBD1. The germline V gene encodes CDR1 SGHNT and CDR2 YYREEE (reference sequence). The CDR3 has 14 amino acids. Unmatched junction bases numbered 2, after V lost 3 bases and J lost 4 bases.

The chain's CDR3 is CASSSPLTGKDGYTF. The CDR3 DNA follows: TGTGCCAGTAGCTCCCCCCTGACAGGGAAGGATGGCTACACCTTC. This rearrangement joins TRBV19 to TRBJ1-2, with 7 positions matching TRBD1. Looked up from germline, CDR1 is LNHDA and CDR2 is SQIVND (reference sequence). There are 15 residues in the CDR3. The ends lost 6 bases at V and 6 bases at J; junction bases unmatched: 13.

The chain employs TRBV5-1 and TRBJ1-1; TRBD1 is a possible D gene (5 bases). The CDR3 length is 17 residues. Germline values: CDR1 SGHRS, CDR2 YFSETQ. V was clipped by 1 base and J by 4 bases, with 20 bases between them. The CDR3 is CASSLRAQASRVTEAFF. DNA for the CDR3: TGCGCCAGCAGCTTGAGAGCGCAAGCGTCCAGGGTCACTGAAGCTTTCTTT.

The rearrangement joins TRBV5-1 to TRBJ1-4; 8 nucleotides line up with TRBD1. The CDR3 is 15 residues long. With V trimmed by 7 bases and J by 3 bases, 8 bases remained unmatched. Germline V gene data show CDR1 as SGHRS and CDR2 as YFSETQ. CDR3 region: CASFSGGSPNEKLFF. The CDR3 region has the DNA TGCGCCAGCTTTTCAGGGGGCTCGCCTAATGAAAAACTGTTTTTT.

The CDR3 DNA sequence: TGTGCCAGCTCACCAGGAGATAACACTGAAGCTTTCTTT. Residues: CASSPGDNTEAFF. The chain links TRBV18 to TRBJ1-1; D is uncertain. V was trimmed by 2 bases and J by 2 bases, leaving 6 bases between them. Germline CDR1 is KGHSH and CDR2 is LQKENI. The CDR3 length is 13 residues.

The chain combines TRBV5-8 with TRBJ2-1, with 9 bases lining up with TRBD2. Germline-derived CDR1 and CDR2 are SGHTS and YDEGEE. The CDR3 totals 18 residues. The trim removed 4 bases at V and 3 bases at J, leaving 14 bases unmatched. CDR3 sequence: CASSRGSGLAGYYNEQFF. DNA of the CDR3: TGTGCCAGCAGCCGGGGGTCGGGGCTAGCGGGATACTACAATGAGCAGTTCTTC.

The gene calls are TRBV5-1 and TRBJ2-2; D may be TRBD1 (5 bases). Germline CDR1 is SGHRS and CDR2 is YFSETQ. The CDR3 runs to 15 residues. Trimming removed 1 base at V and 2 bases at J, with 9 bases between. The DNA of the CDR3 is TGCGCCAGCAGCTTGAGGGGTTCCAACACCGGGGAGCTGTTTTTT. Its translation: CASSLRGSNTGELFF.

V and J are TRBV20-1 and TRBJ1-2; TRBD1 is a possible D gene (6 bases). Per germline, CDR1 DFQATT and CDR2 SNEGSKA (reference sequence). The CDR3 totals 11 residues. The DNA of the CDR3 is TGCAGACCTCGGGACACAGACGGCTACACCTTC. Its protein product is CRPRDTDGYTF.

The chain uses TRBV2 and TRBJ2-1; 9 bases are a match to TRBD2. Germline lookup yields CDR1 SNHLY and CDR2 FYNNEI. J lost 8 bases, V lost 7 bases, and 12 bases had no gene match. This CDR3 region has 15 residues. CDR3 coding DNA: TGTGCCAGCATCGCCTGGGGACTAGCATACGATGAGCAGTTCTTC. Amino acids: CASIAWGLAYDEQFF. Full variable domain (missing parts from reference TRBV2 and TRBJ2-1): EPEVTQTPSHQVTQMGQEVILRCVPISNHLYFYWYRQILGQKVEFLVSFYNNEISEKSEIFDDQFSVERPDGSNFTLKIRSTKLEDSAMYFCASIAWGLAYDEQFFGPGTRLTVL.